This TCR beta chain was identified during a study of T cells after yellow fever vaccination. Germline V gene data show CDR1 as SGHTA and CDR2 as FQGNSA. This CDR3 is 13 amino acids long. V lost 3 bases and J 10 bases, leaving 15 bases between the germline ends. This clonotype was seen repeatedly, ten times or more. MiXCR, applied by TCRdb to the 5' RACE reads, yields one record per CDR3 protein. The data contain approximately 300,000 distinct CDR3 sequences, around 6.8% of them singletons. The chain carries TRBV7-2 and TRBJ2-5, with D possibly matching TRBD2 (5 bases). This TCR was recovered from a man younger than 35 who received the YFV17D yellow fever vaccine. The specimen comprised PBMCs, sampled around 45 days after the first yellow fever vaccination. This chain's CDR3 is CASSFPEFGIQYF. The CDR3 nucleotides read TGTGCCAGCAGCTTTCCCGAATTCGGGATCCAGTACTTC.